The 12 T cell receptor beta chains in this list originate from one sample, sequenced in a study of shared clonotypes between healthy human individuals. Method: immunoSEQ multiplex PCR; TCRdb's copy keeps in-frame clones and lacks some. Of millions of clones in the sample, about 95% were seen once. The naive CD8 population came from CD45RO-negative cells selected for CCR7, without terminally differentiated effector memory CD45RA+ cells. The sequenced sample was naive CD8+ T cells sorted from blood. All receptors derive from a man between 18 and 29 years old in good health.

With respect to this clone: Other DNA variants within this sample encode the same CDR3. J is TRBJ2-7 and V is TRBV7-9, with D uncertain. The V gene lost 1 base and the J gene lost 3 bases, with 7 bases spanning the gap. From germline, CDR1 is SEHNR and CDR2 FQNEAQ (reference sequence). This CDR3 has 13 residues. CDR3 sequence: CASSLGLDYEQYF. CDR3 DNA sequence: TGTGCCAGCAGCTTAGGTCTAGACTACGAGCAGTACTTC.

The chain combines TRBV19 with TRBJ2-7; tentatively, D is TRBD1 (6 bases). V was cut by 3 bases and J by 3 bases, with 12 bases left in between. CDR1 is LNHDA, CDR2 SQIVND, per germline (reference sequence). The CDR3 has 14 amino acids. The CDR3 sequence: CASSMTGADYEQYF. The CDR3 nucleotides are TGTGCCAGTAGTATGACAGGAGCGGACTACGAGCAGTACTTC.

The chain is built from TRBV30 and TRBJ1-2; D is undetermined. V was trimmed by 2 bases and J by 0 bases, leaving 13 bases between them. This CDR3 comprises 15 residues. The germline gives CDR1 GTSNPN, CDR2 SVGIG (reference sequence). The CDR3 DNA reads TGTGCCTGGAGTCCGGAGCTCTCGTCTAACTATGGCTACACCTTC. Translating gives CAWSPELSSNYGYTF.

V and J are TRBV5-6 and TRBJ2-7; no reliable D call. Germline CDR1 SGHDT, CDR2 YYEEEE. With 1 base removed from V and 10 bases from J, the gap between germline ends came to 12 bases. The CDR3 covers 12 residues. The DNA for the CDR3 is TGTGCCAGCAGCTTGAGAGGTTTCGAACAGTACTTC. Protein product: CASSLRGFEQYF.

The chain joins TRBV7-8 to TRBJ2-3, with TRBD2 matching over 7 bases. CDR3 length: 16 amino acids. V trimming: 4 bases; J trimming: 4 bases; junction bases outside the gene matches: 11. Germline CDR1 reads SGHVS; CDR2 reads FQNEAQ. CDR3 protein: CASSSEWGGRADTQYF. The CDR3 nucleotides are TGTGCCAGCAGCTCCGAATGGGGGGGACGGGCAGATACGCAGTATTTT.

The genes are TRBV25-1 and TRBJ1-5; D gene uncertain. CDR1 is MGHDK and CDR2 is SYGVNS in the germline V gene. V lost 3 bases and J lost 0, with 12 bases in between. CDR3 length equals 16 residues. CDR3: CASSEPPEDSNQPQHF. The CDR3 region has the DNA TGTGCCAGCAGTGAGCCCCCGGAAGATAGCAATCAGCCCCAGCATTTT.

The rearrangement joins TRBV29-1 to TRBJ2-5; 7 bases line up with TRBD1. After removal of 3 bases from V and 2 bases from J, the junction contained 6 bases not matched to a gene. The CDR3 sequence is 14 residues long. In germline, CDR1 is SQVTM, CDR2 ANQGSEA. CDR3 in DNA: TGCAGCGTTGACCTCTGGGACAGTCAAGAGACCCAGTACTTC. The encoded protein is CSVDLWDSQETQYF.

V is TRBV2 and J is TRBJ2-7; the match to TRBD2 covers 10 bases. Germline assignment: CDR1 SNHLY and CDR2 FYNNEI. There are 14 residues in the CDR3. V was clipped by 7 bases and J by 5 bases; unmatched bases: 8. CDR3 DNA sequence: TGTGCCAGCAATACGGCGCTAGCGGGGGACGAGCAGTACTTC. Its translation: CASNTALAGDEQYF.

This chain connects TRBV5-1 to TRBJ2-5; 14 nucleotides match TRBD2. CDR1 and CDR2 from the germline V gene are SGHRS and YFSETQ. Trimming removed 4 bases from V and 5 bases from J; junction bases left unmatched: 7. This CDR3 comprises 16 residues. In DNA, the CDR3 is TGCGCCAGCAGCCAAGGACTAGCGGGAGGAACGGAGACCCAGTACTTC. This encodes CASSQGLAGGTETQYF.

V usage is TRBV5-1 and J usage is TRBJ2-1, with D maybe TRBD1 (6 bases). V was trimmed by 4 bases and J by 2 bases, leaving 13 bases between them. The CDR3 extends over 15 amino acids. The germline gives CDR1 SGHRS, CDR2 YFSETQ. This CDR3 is CASSGSRDTYNEQFF. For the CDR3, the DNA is TGCGCCAGCAGCGGGTCCCGGGACACCTACAATGAGCAGTTCTTC.

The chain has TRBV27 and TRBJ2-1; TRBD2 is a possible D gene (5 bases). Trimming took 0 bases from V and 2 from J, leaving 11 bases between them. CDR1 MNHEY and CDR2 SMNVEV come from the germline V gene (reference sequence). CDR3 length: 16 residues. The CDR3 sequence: CASSLSPDGAYNEQFF. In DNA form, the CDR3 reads TGTGCCAGCAGTTTATCGCCGGACGGGGCCTACAATGAGCAGTTCTTC.

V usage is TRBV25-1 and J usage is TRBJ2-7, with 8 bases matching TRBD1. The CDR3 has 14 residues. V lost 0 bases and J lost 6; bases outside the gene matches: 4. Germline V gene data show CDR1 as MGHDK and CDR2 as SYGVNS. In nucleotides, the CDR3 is TGTGCCAGCAGTGAATATCCGGACAGGGTCGAGCAGTACTTC. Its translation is CASSEYPDRVEQYF.